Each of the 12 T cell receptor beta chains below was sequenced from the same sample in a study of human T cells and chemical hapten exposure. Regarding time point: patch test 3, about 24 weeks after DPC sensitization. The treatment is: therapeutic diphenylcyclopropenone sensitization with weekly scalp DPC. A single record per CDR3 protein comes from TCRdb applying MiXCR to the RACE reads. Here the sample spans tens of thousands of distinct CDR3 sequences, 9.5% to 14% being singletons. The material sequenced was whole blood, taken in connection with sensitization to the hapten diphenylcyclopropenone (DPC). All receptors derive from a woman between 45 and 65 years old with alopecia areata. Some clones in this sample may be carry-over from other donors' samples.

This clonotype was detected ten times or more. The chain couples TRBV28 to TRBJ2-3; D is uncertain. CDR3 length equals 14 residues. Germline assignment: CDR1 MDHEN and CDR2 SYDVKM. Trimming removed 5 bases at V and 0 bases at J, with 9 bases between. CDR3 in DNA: TGTGCCAGCAGTACCCCCGACAGCACAGATACGCAGTATTTT. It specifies CASSTPDSTDTQYF.

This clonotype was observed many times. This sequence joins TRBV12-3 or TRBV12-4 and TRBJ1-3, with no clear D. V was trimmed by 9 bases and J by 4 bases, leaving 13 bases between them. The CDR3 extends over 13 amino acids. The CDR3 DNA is TGTGCCAGTTCCGAGGGCCCGGGAAACACCATATATTTT. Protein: CASSEGPGNTIYF.

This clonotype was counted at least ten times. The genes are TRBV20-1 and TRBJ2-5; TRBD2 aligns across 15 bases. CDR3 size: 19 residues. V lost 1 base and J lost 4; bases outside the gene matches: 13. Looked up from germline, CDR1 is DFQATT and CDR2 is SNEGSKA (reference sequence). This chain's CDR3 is CSARAPFRTSGRAGETQYF. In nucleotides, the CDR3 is TGCAGTGCTAGAGCCCCGTTTAGGACTAGCGGGAGGGCAGGAGAGACCCAGTACTTC.

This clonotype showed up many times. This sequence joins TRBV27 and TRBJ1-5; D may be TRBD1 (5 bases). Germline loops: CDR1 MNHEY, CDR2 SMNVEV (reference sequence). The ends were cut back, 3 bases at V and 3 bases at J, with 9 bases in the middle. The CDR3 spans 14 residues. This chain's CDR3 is CASSFWGVNQPQHF. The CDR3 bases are TGTGCCAGCAGTTTTTGGGGGGTCAATCAGCCCCAGCATTTT.

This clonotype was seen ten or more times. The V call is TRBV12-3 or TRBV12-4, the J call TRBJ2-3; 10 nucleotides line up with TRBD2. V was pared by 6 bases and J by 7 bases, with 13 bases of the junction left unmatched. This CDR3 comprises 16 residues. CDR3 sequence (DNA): TGTGCCAGCAGACCATCCGGGACTAGCGTAAGGTATACGCAGTATTTT. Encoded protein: CASRPSGTSVRYTQYF.

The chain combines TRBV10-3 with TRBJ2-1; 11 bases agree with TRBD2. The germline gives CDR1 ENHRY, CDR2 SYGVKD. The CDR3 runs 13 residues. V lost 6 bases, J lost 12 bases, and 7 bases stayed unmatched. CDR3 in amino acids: CAISEDGTSGQFF. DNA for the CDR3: TGTGCCATCAGCGAGGACGGGACTAGCGGGCAGTTCTTC.

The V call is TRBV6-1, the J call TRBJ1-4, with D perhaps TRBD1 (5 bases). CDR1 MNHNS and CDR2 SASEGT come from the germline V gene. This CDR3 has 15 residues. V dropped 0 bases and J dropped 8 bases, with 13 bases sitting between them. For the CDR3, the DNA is TGTGCCAGCAGTGAAGCGGGGACCGGACGGGAAAAACTGTTTTTT. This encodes CASSEAGTGREKLFF.

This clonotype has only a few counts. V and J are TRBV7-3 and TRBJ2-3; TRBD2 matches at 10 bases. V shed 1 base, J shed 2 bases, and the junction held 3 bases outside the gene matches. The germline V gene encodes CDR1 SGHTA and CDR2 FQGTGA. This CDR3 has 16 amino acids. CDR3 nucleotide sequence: TGTGCCAGCAGCTTAAAAGGGACTAGCGCCACAGATACGCAGTATTTT. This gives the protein CASSLKGTSATDTQYF.

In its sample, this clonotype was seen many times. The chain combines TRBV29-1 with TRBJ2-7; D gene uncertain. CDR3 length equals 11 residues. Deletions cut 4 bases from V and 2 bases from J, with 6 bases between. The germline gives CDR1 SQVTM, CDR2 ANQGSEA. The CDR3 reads CSVATAYEQYF. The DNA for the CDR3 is TGCAGCGTTGCTACAGCCTACGAGCAGTACTTC.

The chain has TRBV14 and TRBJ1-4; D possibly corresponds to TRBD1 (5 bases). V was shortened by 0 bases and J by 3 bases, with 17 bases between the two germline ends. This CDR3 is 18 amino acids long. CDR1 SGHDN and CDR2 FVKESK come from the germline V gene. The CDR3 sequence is CASSQDRALGRANEKLFF. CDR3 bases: TGTGCCAGCAGCCAAGATCGTGCTCTCGGCAGGGCTAATGAAAAACTGTTTTTT. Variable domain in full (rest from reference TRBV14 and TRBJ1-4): EAGVTQFPSHSVIEKGQTVTLRCDPISGHDNLYWYRRVMGKEIKFLLHFVKESKQDESGMPNNRFLAERTGGTYSTLKVQPAELEDSGVYFCASSQDRALGRANEKLFFGSGTQLSVL.

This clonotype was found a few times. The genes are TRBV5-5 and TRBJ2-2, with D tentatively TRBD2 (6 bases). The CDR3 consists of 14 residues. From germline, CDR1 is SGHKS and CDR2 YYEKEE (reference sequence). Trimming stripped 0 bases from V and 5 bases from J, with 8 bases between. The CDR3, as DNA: TGTGCCAGCAGCTTGGTGGCGGGGACCGGGGAGCTGTTTTTT. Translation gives CASSLVAGTGELFF.

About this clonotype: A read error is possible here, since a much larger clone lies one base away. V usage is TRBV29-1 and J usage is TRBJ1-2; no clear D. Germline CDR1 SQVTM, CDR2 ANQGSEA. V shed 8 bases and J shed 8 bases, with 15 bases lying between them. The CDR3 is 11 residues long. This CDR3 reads CSMGGVGGYTF. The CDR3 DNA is TGCAGCATGGGTGGCGTGGGAGGCTACACCTTC.